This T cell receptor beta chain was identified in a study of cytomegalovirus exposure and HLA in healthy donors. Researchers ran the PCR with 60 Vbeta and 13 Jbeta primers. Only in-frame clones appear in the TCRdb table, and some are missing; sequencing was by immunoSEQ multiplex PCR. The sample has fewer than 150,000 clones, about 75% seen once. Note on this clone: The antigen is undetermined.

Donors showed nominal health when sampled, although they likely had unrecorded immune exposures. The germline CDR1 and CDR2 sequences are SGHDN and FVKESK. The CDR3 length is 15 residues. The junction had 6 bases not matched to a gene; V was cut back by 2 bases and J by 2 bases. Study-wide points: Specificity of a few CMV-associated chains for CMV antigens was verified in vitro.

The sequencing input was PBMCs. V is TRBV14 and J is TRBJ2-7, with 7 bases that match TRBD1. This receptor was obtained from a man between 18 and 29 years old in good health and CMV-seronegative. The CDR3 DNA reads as TGTGCCAGCAGCCAAACGGGACAGAGTCCCTACGAGCAGTACTTC. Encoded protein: CASSQTGQSPYEQYF.